The rows below give T cell receptor beta chains drawn from one sample of a study of T-cell reconstitution after alpha-beta-depleted transplantation in children. MiXCR, run by TCRdb on the PCR reads, gives a single entry per CDR3 protein. The data show 500,000 or so distinct CDR3 sequences, roughly 33% seen once. Specimen: PBMCs from the stem cell graft donor, collected from the stem cell graft. These receptors were collected from a human donor who donated a stem cell graft to a child with aplastic anemia. CDR3s include the opening cysteine and the closing phenylalanine or tryptophan. The D gene is left open where the match is weak. Clone size is shown for a subset of rows, as once, few, many or a class of expanded clone.

J gene: TRBJ2-1
V gene: TRBV28
D gene: TRBD2
clone size: .
CDR3 protein: CASSFLGLAGDEQFF
CDR3 DNA: TGTGCCAGCAGTTTTTTAGGACTAGCGGGAGATGAGCAGTTCTTC

J gene: TRBJ2-7
V gene: TRBV12-3/TRBV12-4
D gene: .
clone size: .
CDR3 protein: CASRELSGPYEQYF
CDR3 DNA: TGTGCCAGCCGGGAACTTAGCGGCCCATACGAGCAGTACTTC

J gene: TRBJ2-5
V gene: TRBV5-1
D gene: .
clone size: few
CDR3 protein: CASSSGWVAAISSQETQYF
CDR3 DNA: TGCGCCAGCAGCTCGGGGTGGGTAGCAGCCATTTCCTCCCAAGAGACCCAGTACTTC

J gene: TRBJ1-5
V gene: TRBV20-1
D gene: TRBD1
clone size: .
CDR3 protein: CSASDRVDQPQHF
CDR3 DNA: TGCAGTGCTAGTGACAGGGTGGATCAGCCCCAGCATTTT

J gene: TRBJ2-2
V gene: TRBV19
D gene: .
clone size: .
CDR3 protein: CASKTTGANTGELFF
CDR3 DNA: TGTGCCAGTAAAACCACTGGCGCGAACACCGGGGAGCTGTTTTTT

J gene: TRBJ2-3
V gene: TRBV6-6
D gene: .
clone size: .
CDR3 protein: CASLGQSADTQYF
CDR3 DNA: TGTGCCAGCTTAGGCCAGAGCGCAGATACGCAGTATTTT

J gene: TRBJ1-5
V gene: TRBV7-2
D gene: .
clone size: .
CDR3 protein: CASSFAGGGRQPQHF
CDR3 DNA: TGTGCCAGCAGCTTCGCAGGCGGGGGAAGGCAGCCCCAGCATTTT

J gene: TRBJ2-1
V gene: TRBV11-2
D gene: TRBD2
clone size: .
CDR3 protein: CASSLAGREGDEQFF
CDR3 DNA: TGTGCCAGCAGCTTAGCAGGACGGGAGGGCGATGAGCAGTTCTTC

J gene: TRBJ1-1
V gene: TRBV15
D gene: .
clone size: .
CDR3 protein: CATRPIDRSEAFF
CDR3 DNA: TGTGCCACCAGGCCGATAGACAGGTCGGAAGCTTTCTTT

J gene: TRBJ1-1
V gene: TRBV7-2
D gene: .
clone size: .
CDR3 protein: CASSFRGSNTEAFF
CDR3 DNA: TGTGCCAGCAGCTTTCGAGGCTCCAACACTGAAGCTTTCTTT

J gene: TRBJ1-5
V gene: TRBV4-3
D gene: .
clone size: .
CDR3 protein: CASSQDLRPNQPQHF
CDR3 DNA: TGCGCCAGCAGCCAAGATTTGAGGCCCAATCAGCCCCAGCATTTT

J gene: TRBJ1-5
V gene: TRBV12-3/TRBV12-4
D gene: .
clone size: .
CDR3 protein: CASRGGKQPQHF
CDR3 DNA: TGTGCCAGCAGGGGGGGAAAACAGCCCCAGCATTTT

J gene: TRBJ1-1
V gene: TRBV12-3/TRBV12-4
D gene: .
clone size: .
CDR3 protein: CASTTAGARATEAFF
CDR3 DNA: TGTGCCAGCACCACAGCCGGGGCTCGGGCCACTGAAGCTTTCTTT

J gene: TRBJ1-1
V gene: TRBV5-5
D gene: .
clone size: .
CDR3 protein: CASSPPGVSNTEAFF
CDR3 DNA: TGTGCCAGCAGCCCCCCGGGTGTGTCGAACACTGAAGCTTTCTTT

J gene: TRBJ2-7
V gene: TRBV28
D gene: .
clone size: .
CDR3 protein: CASSLLWESSYEQYF
CDR3 DNA: TGTGCCAGCAGTTTATTGTGGGAAAGCTCCTACGAGCAGTACTTC

J gene: TRBJ2-3
V gene: TRBV18
D gene: .
clone size: .
CDR3 protein: CASSRQEGNTQYF
CDR3 DNA: TGTGCCAGCTCACGGCAGGAGGGGAATACGCAGTATTTT

J gene: TRBJ1-4
V gene: TRBV6-5
D gene: TRBD1
clone size: few
CDR3 protein: CASSFGQEGKLFF
CDR3 DNA: TGTGCCAGCAGTTTCGGACAGGAAGGAAAACTGTTTTTT

J gene: TRBJ1-1
V gene: TRBV6-5
D gene: .
clone size: few
CDR3 protein: CASSYSARENTEAFF
CDR3 DNA: TGTGCCAGCAGTTACTCGGCCAGGGAGAACACTGAAGCTTTCTTT

J gene: TRBJ2-3
V gene: TRBV4-3
D gene: TRBD2
clone size: .
CDR3 protein: CASSPPGLAGVQYF
CDR3 DNA: TGCGCCAGCAGCCCCCCGGGACTAGCGGGAGTACAGTATTTT

J gene: TRBJ1-2
V gene: TRBV7-2
D gene: TRBD1
clone size: few
CDR3 protein: CASNQIQGAGGYTF
CDR3 DNA: TGTGCCAGCAACCAAATACAGGGGGCTGGTGGCTACACCTTC

J gene: TRBJ2-1
V gene: TRBV7-2
D gene: .
clone size: .
CDR3 protein: CASSLHRDSGYEQFF
CDR3 DNA: TGTGCCAGCAGCCTACACCGGGACTCGGGGTATGAGCAGTTCTTC

J gene: TRBJ2-5
V gene: TRBV7-2
D gene: TRBD1
clone size: few
CDR3 protein: CASSLAGQGTEETQYF
CDR3 DNA: TGTGCCAGCAGCTTAGCGGGACAGGGGACGGAGGAGACCCAGTACTTC

J gene: TRBJ2-2
V gene: TRBV15
D gene: .
clone size: .
CDR3 protein: CATTKNTGELFF
CDR3 DNA: TGTGCCACTACCAAGAACACCGGGGAGCTGTTTTTT

J gene: TRBJ2-3
V gene: TRBV7-2
D gene: TRBD2
clone size: many
CDR3 protein: CASSSGADTQYF
CDR3 DNA: TGTGCCAGCAGCAGCGGGGCAGATACGCAGTATTTT

J gene: TRBJ1-5
V gene: TRBV4-3
D gene: .
clone size: .
CDR3 protein: CASSQDSYSNQPQHF
CDR3 DNA: TGCGCCAGCAGCCAAGACAGCTATAGCAATCAGCCCCAGCATTTT

J gene: TRBJ2-1
V gene: TRBV27
D gene: TRBD2
clone size: .
CDR3 protein: CASCNRLAGGDEQFF
CDR3 DNA: TGTGCCAGCTGTAATAGGCTAGCGGGAGGGGATGAGCAGTTCTTC

J gene: TRBJ2-3
V gene: TRBV5-1
D gene: .
clone size: few
CDR3 protein: CASSWGATGSTDTQYF
CDR3 DNA: TGCGCCAGCAGCTGGGGCGCGACTGGTAGCACAGATACGCAGTATTTT

J gene: TRBJ1-4
V gene: TRBV6-5
D gene: .
clone size: few
CDR3 protein: CASSYEGGRTNEKLFF
CDR3 DNA: TGTGCCAGCAGTTACGAAGGGGGGCGAACTAATGAAAAACTGTTTTTT

J gene: TRBJ1-1
V gene: TRBV5-1
D gene: .
clone size: .
CDR3 protein: CASSLARIGRGNTEAFF
CDR3 DNA: TGCGCCAGCAGCTTGGCAAGAATCGGACGGGGAAACACTGAAGCTTTCTTT

J gene: TRBJ2-5
V gene: TRBV5-1
D gene: TRBD2
clone size: few
CDR3 protein: CASSSAGGGEETQYF
CDR3 DNA: TGCGCCAGCAGCTCAGCGGGAGGAGGGGAAGAGACCCAGTACTTC

J gene: TRBJ2-3
V gene: TRBV27
D gene: TRBD2
clone size: .
CDR3 protein: CASSPPGLAGWPTSTDTQYF
CDR3 DNA: TGTGCCAGCAGTCCGCCCGGACTAGCGGGATGGCCCACTAGCACAGATACGCAGTATTTT

J gene: TRBJ2-5
V gene: TRBV18
D gene: .
clone size: .
CDR3 protein: CASSPATKETQYF
CDR3 DNA: TGTGCCAGCTCACCGGCAACCAAAGAGACCCAGTACTTC